This T cell receptor (beta chain) was sequenced in a study of PD-1 blockade in classical Hodgkin lymphoma. Notes on the study in general: CD4+ TCR diversity rose significantly by C4D1, and CD8+ TCR diversity did not. Why the repertoires differ is still unclear, perhaps disease activity or prior therapy.

Assay: immunoSEQ multiplex PCR; the TCRdb copy retains only in-frame clones and omits some. Of roughly 28,000 clones listed, over 75% are singletons. The CDR3 runs 13 residues. Germline V gene sequence: CDR1 SGHDT, CDR2 YYEEEE. The germline V and J ends were trimmed by 4 bases and 4 bases, with 8 bases remaining between them. Indicated time point: cycle 4 day 1 (C4D1), after 6 weeks of nivolumab. Patients all relapsed after autologous stem cell transplantation, and there was variation in brentuximab vedotin exposure. Patients reached a best response of complete response, partial response or progressive disease. About this clone: What it binds is unknown.

Specimen: peripheral blood mononuclear cells (PBMCs), collected before the fourth cycle of nivolumab. The chain carries TRBV5-6 and TRBJ2-2; D is undetermined. The source of this sequence is a human donor with classical Hodgkin lymphoma. The CDR3 protein is CASSPPTTGELFF. The CDR3 DNA sequence: TGTGCCAGCAGCCCTCCCACCACCGGGGAGCTGTTTTTT.